Presented here are 30 T cell receptor beta chains from one specimen sequenced in a study of blood T cell repertoires in COVID-19. Produced via immunoSEQ multiplex PCR; TCRdb's table is partial and in-frame only. The data hold 95,000 to 110,000 clones, with approximately 90% observed a single time. Input material: peripheral blood. These TCRs come from a woman aged 25 to 39 with acute or convalescent COVID-19.

This clone was counted ten times or more. The rearrangement links TRBV7-9 to TRBJ1-2, with 10 bases matching TRBD1. Unmatched junction bases numbered 10, after V lost 6 bases and J lost 0 bases. Germline V gene lookup returns CDR1 SEHNR and CDR2 FQNEAQ (reference sequence). This CDR3 comprises 17 residues. For the CDR3, the DNA is TGTGCCAGCAGTCCTGGGGACAGGGGAAGATCTAACTATGGCTACACCTTC. This codes for CASSPGDRGRSNYGYTF.

The chain is built from TRBV4-1 and TRBJ1-3; 8 bases match TRBD1. In germline, CDR1 is MGHRA, CDR2 YSYEKL. The CDR3 loop spans 15 amino acids. The ends lost 2 bases at V and 8 bases at J; junction bases unmatched: 8. The CDR3 region is CASSQSMTGEHTIYF. The CDR3 DNA reads TGCGCCAGCAGCCAATCCATGACAGGGGAACACACCATATATTTT.

The chain employs TRBV7-2 and TRBJ2-5, with 8 bases identical to TRBD2. This CDR3 spans 18 amino acids. V trimming: 2 bases; J trimming: 0 bases; junction bases outside the gene matches: 11. Germline loops: CDR1 SGHTA, CDR2 FQGNSA. CDR3 nucleotide sequence: TGTGCCAGCAGCTTATTCCAGGGTGCGGGGGGCCACCAAGAGACCCAGTACTTC. It encodes CASSLFQGAGGHQETQYF.

V and J are TRBV30 and TRBJ2-2; 7 positions match TRBD2. Germline V gives CDR1 GTSNPN, CDR2 SVGIG (reference sequence). CDR3 length: 14 residues. V lost 0 bases to trimming and J lost 5 bases; unmatched junction nucleotides: 3. The CDR3 region is CAWSVRGITGELFF. CDR3 in DNA: TGTGCCTGGAGTGTGCGGGGGATTACCGGGGAGCTGTTTTTT.

The rearrangement links TRBV19 to TRBJ2-7, with 9 bases identical to TRBD1. The V gene's germline CDR1 is LNHDA and CDR2 SQIVND (reference sequence). V shed 5 bases, J shed 8 bases, and the junction held 16 bases outside the gene matches. This CDR3 spans 16 amino acids. The DNA of the CDR3 is TGTGCCAGTAGTTCGCTACCGGGACAGGGCGTTCATCAGCAGTACTTC. It yields the protein CASSSLPGQGVHQQYF.

In its sample, this clone was seen a few times. DNA of the CDR3: TGTGCCAGCAGCCAAAACCCGTTGACAGGGTATGGCTACACCTTC. Amino acids: CASSQNPLTGYGYTF. This sequence joins TRBV9 and TRBJ1-2; 7 nucleotides match TRBD1. The V gene end was trimmed by 4 bases and the J gene end by 5 bases; junction bases not matched to a gene: 11. CDR1 and CDR2 from the germline V gene are SGDLS and YYNGEE. This CDR3 has 15 amino acids.

V and J are TRBV7-9 and TRBJ1-2; D is undetermined. V shed 7 bases and J shed 0 bases, with 9 bases lying between them. Germline V gene lookup returns CDR1 SEHNR and CDR2 FQNEAQ (reference sequence). The CDR3 is 13 residues long. The CDR3 DNA is TGTGCCAGCACCCTCGGAGCTAACTATGGCTACACCTTC. As protein: CASTLGANYGYTF.

The chain recombines TRBV7-2 with TRBJ2-7, with TRBD1 matching over 8 bases. The germline V gene has CDR1 SGHTA and CDR2 FQGNSA. This CDR3 contains 15 residues. V lost 1 base, J lost 4 bases, and 6 bases stayed unmatched. The CDR3 DNA follows: TGTGCCAGCAGCTTAGAGGGCAGGGGGCTATACGAGCAGTACTTC. Encoded protein: CASSLEGRGLYEQYF. Combining the CDR3 with reference TRBV7-2 and TRBJ2-7 gives the whole variable domain GAGVSQSPSNKVTEKGKDVELRCDPISGHTALYWYRQSLGQGLEFLIYFQGNSAPDKSGLPSDRFSAERTGGSVSTLTIQRTQQEDSAVYLCASSLEGRGLYEQYFGPGTRLTVT.

This clone was counted a single time. The chain joins TRBV5-5 to TRBJ1-2, with a weak D call TRBD1 (5 bases). CDR3 length: 14 residues. V lost 5 bases and J 6 bases, leaving 17 bases between the germline ends. Germline values: CDR1 SGHKS, CDR2 YYEKEE (reference sequence). The CDR3 nucleotides are TGTGCCAGCAGAGTTGCAGGGAAGGTCGATGGCTACACCTTC. Translating it yields CASRVAGKVDGYTF.

CDR3 amino acids: CSVELGRTSGNTIYF. CDR3 sequence (DNA): TGCAGCGTTGAATTGGGCAGAACCTCTGGAAACACCATATATTTT. V and J are TRBV29-1 and TRBJ1-3, with D hard to call. The V end lost 2 bases, the J end lost 0 bases, and 11 bases lay between the germline ends. Germline lookup yields CDR1 SQVTM and CDR2 ANQGSEA. The length of the CDR3 is 15 residues.

The rearrangement joins TRBV21-1 to TRBJ2-7; TRBD1 is taken as the D call from the table, unchecked against the DNA. TRBV21-1 is assigned pseudogene status. The CDR3 covers 13 residues. The CDR3 here is CASNLQGAHEQYF. CDR3 in DNA: TGTGCCAGCAACCTACAGGGGGCCCACGAGCAGTACTTC.

The chain recombines TRBV30 with TRBJ2-7, with 7 positions matching TRBD1. Per the germline V gene, CDR1 is GTSNPN and CDR2 is SVGIG (reference sequence). The V segment lost 4 bases and the J segment 3 bases; nucleotides outside the gene matches: 9. This CDR3 region has 14 residues. Written as DNA, the CDR3 is TGTGCCTGGACCCCGGGACAGAGGATCTACGAGCAGTACTTC. Encoded protein: CAWTPGQRIYEQYF.

This clone was picked up one time. The rearrangement joins TRBV3-1 (or the pseudogene TRBV3-2) to TRBJ2-5; 9 bases are shared with TRBD2. CDR1 LGHDT and CDR2 YNNKEL come from the germline V gene (reference sequence). The CDR3 runs to 15 residues. Trimming removed 1 base from V and 5 bases from J; junction bases left unmatched: 5. CDR3 bases: TGTGCCAGCAGCCAAGGGCTAGCGGGAAGGGAGACCCAGTACTTC. It encodes CASSQGLAGRETQYF.

In nucleotides, the CDR3 is TGTGCCAGCAGAACTATCTCAGAGCCCCGGGAGACCCAGTACTTC. This encodes CASRTISEPRETQYF. The gene calls are TRBV27 and TRBJ2-5; D call uncertain. The CDR3 loop spans 15 amino acids. The germline CDR1 and CDR2 sequences are MNHEY and SMNVEV (reference sequence). V shed 6 bases and J shed 5 bases, with 19 bases lying between them.

The rearrangement links TRBV19 to TRBJ2-2, with 8 bases fitting TRBD2. The CDR3 loop spans 16 amino acids. CDR1 and CDR2 (germline): LNHDA, SQIVND (reference sequence). V was clipped by 2 bases and J by 6 bases; unmatched bases: 8. CDR3 coding DNA: TGTGCCAGTAGTATAAGGAAGGCGGGGGGATCCGGGGAGCTGTTTTTT. As protein: CASSIRKAGGSGELFF.

The chain carries TRBV5-1 and TRBJ1-2; 7 bases agree with TRBD1. The CDR3 length is 14 residues. CDR1 SGHRS and CDR2 YFSETQ come from the germline V gene. Trimming cost V 3 bases and J 2 bases; bases outside gene matches: 4. This CDR3 is CASSSNRGNYGYTF. CDR3 sequence (DNA): TGCGCCAGCAGCTCCAACAGGGGAAACTATGGCTACACCTTC.

V usage is TRBV28 and J usage is TRBJ1-6; D is perhaps TRBD1 (6 bases). Trimming pared 7 bases from V and 3 bases from J, leaving 13 bases between. Germline CDR1 is MDHEN and CDR2 is SYDVKM. The CDR3 extends over 15 amino acids. CDR3 in DNA: TGTGCCAGCACCACGGGGACATACTATAATTCACCCCTCCACTTT. Its translation: CASTTGTYYNSPLHF.

This sequence joins TRBV25-1 and TRBJ2-7, with D unresolved. Looked up from germline, CDR1 is MGHDK and CDR2 is SYGVNS. Trimming stripped 2 bases from V and 3 bases from J, with 5 bases between. The CDR3 is 12 residues long. For the CDR3, the DNA is TGTGCCAGCAGTGAAGCTAACTACGAGCAGTACTTC. Its translation: CASSEANYEQYF.

The chain joins TRBV14 to TRBJ1-2; 8 bases map to TRBD1. The CDR3 loop spans 15 amino acids. Germline lookup yields CDR1 SGHDN and CDR2 FVKESK. The junction had 11 bases not matched to a gene; V was cut back by 4 bases and J by 7 bases. The CDR3 region has the DNA TGTGCCAGCAGCCTCGCTGGGACAGGCCCCCGTGGCTACACCTTC. Translation gives CASSLAGTGPRGYTF. The variable domain in full, completed from reference TRBV14 and TRBJ1-2, reads EAGVTQFPSHSVIEKGQTVTLRCDPISGHDNLYWYRRVMGKEIKFLLHFVKESKQDESGMPNNRFLAERTGGTYSTLKVQPAELEDSGVYFCASSLAGTGPRGYTFGSGTRLTVV.

The gene calls are TRBV27 and TRBJ2-7, with D possibly TRBD2 on 5 matching bases. This CDR3 is 12 amino acids long. The germline V gene has CDR1 MNHEY and CDR2 SMNVEV (reference sequence). DNA for the CDR3: TGTGCTTGCTCATCGGACGGGAACGAGCAGTACTTC. Its protein product is CACSSDGNEQYF.

This chain links TRBV27 with TRBJ2-1; maybe TRBD2 (6 bases). This CDR3 is 16 amino acids long. With 8 bases removed from V and 3 bases from J, the gap between germline ends came to 20 bases. Germline V gene lookup returns CDR1 MNHEY and CDR2 SMNVEV (reference sequence). The CDR3 sequence is CASSPTGGKGYNEQFF. CDR3 in DNA: TGTGCCAGCTCCCCCACCGGCGGGAAGGGCTACAATGAGCAGTTCTTC.

This clone occurred a few times. The genes are TRBV28 and TRBJ1-1, with a possible D match to TRBD1 (6 bases). CDR1 is MDHEN, CDR2 SYDVKM, per germline. The CDR3 covers 15 residues. Trimming removed 5 bases from V and 1 base from J, with 14 bases in between. CDR3 protein: CASSEGGGGNTEAFF. The CDR3 bases are TGTGCCAGCAGTGAGGGAGGGGGAGGGAACACTGAAGCTTTCTTT.

The rearrangement links TRBV5-4 to TRBJ2-7; TRBD1 might be the D (6 bases). Trimming cost V 3 bases and J 0 bases, with 13 bases left between them. Germline V gene lookup returns CDR1 SGHNT and CDR2 YYREEE (reference sequence). The CDR3 consists of 15 residues. The CDR3 here is CASSSAKDSSYEQYF. DNA of the CDR3: TGTGCCAGCAGCTCGGCAAAGGACAGCTCCTACGAGCAGTACTTC.

The gene calls are TRBV5-1 and TRBJ2-7; TRBD1 might be the D (6 bases). V was cut by 2 bases and J by 2 bases, with 11 bases left in between. Germline assignment: CDR1 SGHRS and CDR2 YFSETQ. The CDR3 runs to 14 residues. CDR3 amino acids: CASSFDRTAYEQYF. The CDR3 DNA reads TGCGCCAGCAGCTTCGACAGGACTGCCTACGAGCAGTACTTC.

This clone was observed a handful of times. The chain is built from TRBV9 and TRBJ2-2, with 10 positions matching TRBD2. CDR3 length equals 17 residues. Germline CDR1 reads SGDLS; CDR2 reads YYNGEE. Trimming cost V 8 bases and J 2 bases; bases outside gene matches: 12. Here the CDR3 reads CASRGPSGGSNTGELFF. The CDR3 bases are TGTGCCAGTCGGGGGCCTAGCGGGGGAAGTAACACCGGGGAGCTGTTTTTT.

This rearrangement joins TRBV5-6 to TRBJ2-1, with D unresolved. Germline V lookup: CDR1 SGHDT, CDR2 YYEEEE. V was cut by 2 bases and J by 5 bases, with 5 bases left in between. The CDR3 has 12 residues. The CDR3 reads CASSFQDNEQFF. As DNA, the CDR3 is TGTGCCAGCAGCTTTCAGGACAATGAGCAGTTCTTC.

The chain recombines TRBV5-8 with TRBJ2-3, with 7 positions matching TRBD1. With 5 bases clipped from V and 2 bases from J, the junction kept 8 bases outside the gene matches. The CDR3 runs to 15 residues. Germline CDR1 SGHTS, CDR2 YDEGEE. The CDR3: CASSRRDSYTDTQYF. The CDR3 bases are TGTGCCAGCAGTCGCCGGGACAGTTACACAGATACGCAGTATTTT.

This chain connects TRBV5-1 to TRBJ2-2; the D is unclear. The CDR3 loop spans 14 amino acids. V was clipped by 1 base and J by 0 bases, with 4 bases between them. Germline loops: CDR1 SGHRS, CDR2 YFSETQ. The CDR3 sequence is CASSLSTNTGELFF. CDR3 nucleotides: TGCGCCAGCAGCTTGTCCACGAACACCGGGGAGCTGTTTTTT.

This rearrangement joins TRBV7-9 to TRBJ2-7; D gene ambiguous. This CDR3 has 16 amino acids. The V end lost 1 base, the J end lost 3 bases, and 16 bases lay between the germline ends. Germline CDR1 SEHNR, CDR2 FQNEAQ (reference sequence). This CDR3 is CASSLVRSRIDYEQYF. For the CDR3, the DNA is TGTGCCAGCAGCTTAGTACGTAGCCGGATTGACTACGAGCAGTACTTC.

V and J are TRBV3-1 (or the pseudogene TRBV3-2) and TRBJ1-2; TRBD1 matches at 7 bases. The CDR3 runs 15 residues. Germline CDR1 and CDR2: LGHDT and YNNKEL (reference sequence). V lost 4 bases, J lost 2 bases, and 7 bases stayed unmatched. CDR3 bases: TGTGCCAGCAGCCTCACTGAGACAGGGAACTATGGCTACACCTTC. Encoded protein: CASSLTETGNYGYTF.